This is a list of T cell receptor beta chains from one sample in a study of CD8+CD57+ T cells in acquired aplastic anemia. TCRdb reanalysed the reads using MiXCR and keeps one entry per CDR3 protein. The sample includes approximately 170,000 distinct CDR3 sequences, around 60% seen only once; the top ten take 45% to 50%. Sequencing was performed on sorted CD4+, CD8+, or CD8+CD57+ T cells (not recorded which) from PBMCs. These receptors were collected from a human donor in good health. The CDR3 runs from the conserved cysteine through the conserved F or W. D genes are given only for firm matches. Expanded clones get a size class; other rows say once, few or many, or leave the size out.

d_gene	v_gene	j_gene	abundance	CDR3nt	CDR3aa
.	TRBV20-1	TRBJ1-2	few	TGCAGTGCTAGAGGGCAGGCGAGGAACTATGGCTACACCTTC	CSARGQARNYGYTF
.	TRBV7-8	TRBJ2-7	.	TGTGCCAGCAGCCTTGGACACCTCTACGAGCAGTACTTC	CASSLGHLYEQYF
.	TRBV7-2	TRBJ1-5	.	TGTGCCAGCAGCGCATACAGGTTCCAGCCCCAGCATTTT	CASSAYRFQPQHF
TRBD2	TRBV5-8	TRBJ2-7	many	TGTGCCAGCAGCTTGGAAGGGCGGGAGACCTACGAGCAGTACTTC	CASSLEGRETYEQYF
.	TRBV14	TRBJ1-6	.	TGTGCCAGCAGCCAAGTTGACTCGCCCCTCCACTTT	CASSQVDSPLHF
TRBD2	TRBV20-1	TRBJ2-7	.	TGCAGTGCTAGTATGGGACTAGCGGGCGAGCAGTACTTC	CSASMGLAGEQYF
TRBD2	TRBV10-3	TRBJ2-5	.	TGTGCCATCAGTAAGGGACTAGCGGGGGGCCAAGAGACCCAGTACTTC	CAISKGLAGGQETQYF
.	TRBV20-1	TRBJ2-7	.	TGCAGTGCTAGGGGGACCGGGATCTCCTACGAGCAGTACTTC	CSARGTGISYEQYF
.	TRBV6-1	TRBJ2-1	many	TGTGCCAGCACAGCGGGACAGGTTGAGCAGTTCTTC	CASTAGQVEQFF
.	TRBV24-1	TRBJ2-3	.	TGTGCCACCAGTGATCCTTATACAGATACGCAGTATTTT	CATSDPYTDTQYF
.	TRBV10-3	TRBJ1-2	.	TGTGCCACTAAGCTCTCCTCGGACTATGGCTACACCTTC	CATKLSSDYGYTF
TRBD1	TRBV5-1	TRBJ2-3	.	TGCGCCAGCAGCTACAGGGGGCGGGGCGCAGATACGCAGTATTTT	CASSYRGRGADTQYF
.	TRBV5-1	TRBJ2-7	.	TGCGCCAGCAGCTTGGCCCTAGACTACGAGCAGTACTTC	CASSLALDYEQYF
.	TRBV20-1	TRBJ1-5	.	TGCAGTGCTAGAAGACACCTCCCAGGAGATCCCCAGCATTTT	CSARRHLPGDPQHF
.	TRBV2	TRBJ1-2	.	TGTGCCAGATCTGAGGACAGTAACTATGGCTACACCTTC	CARSEDSNYGYTF
TRBD2	TRBV20-1	TRBJ2-5	once	TGCAGTGCTAGCGGGACAGGACTAGCGGGAGGGCCATCCCAAGAGACCCAGTACTTC	CSASGTGLAGGPSQETQYF
.	TRBV5-1	TRBJ1-6	.	TGCGCCAGCAGCGCGGCACCGGATTCACCCCTCCACTTT	CASSAAPDSPLHF
.	TRBV24-1	TRBJ2-3	few	TGTGCCACCAGTAGTGCGGGCACAGATACGCAGTATTTT	CATSSAGTDTQYF
.	TRBV7-9	TRBJ2-7	.	TGTGCCAGCAGCGGCCAAGGGGGGGTCTCCTACGGGCAGTACTTC	CASSGQGGVSYGQYF
.	TRBV19	TRBJ1-1	many	TGTGCCAGTAGTACCTACACTGAAGCTTTCTTT	CASSTYTEAFF
TRBD1	TRBV24-1	TRBJ2-1	.	TGTGCCACCAGTGACTACGACAGGGGGCGAAACAATGAGCAGTTCTTC	CATSDYDRGRNNEQFF
.	TRBV19	TRBJ2-7	.	TGTGCCAGTAGTTCGCTTGACACCTACGGCTACGAGCAGTACTTC	CASSSLDTYGYEQYF
TRBD1	TRBV19	TRBJ1-5	.	TGTGCCAGCGGGGGGGACAGGAATCAGCCCCAGCATTTT	CASGGDRNQPQHF
.	TRBV2	TRBJ2-5	few	TGTGCCAGCAGTGGTGAGGGAGAGACCCAGTACTTC	CASSGEGETQYF
TRBD1	TRBV19	TRBJ2-7	many	TGTGCCAGTAGTATAGCCAGGGGGTCTATCGAGCAGTACTTC	CASSIARGSIEQYF
.	TRBV14	TRBJ2-5	.	TGTGCCAGCAGCCAAGATCAAGCCGGGGGGCGTGAGACCCAGTACTTC	CASSQDQAGGRETQYF
.	TRBV18	TRBJ1-5	.	TGTGCCAGCTCGCCCGAAGGTGGCGGGATTAGCAATCAGCCCCAGCATTTT	CASSPEGGGISNQPQHF